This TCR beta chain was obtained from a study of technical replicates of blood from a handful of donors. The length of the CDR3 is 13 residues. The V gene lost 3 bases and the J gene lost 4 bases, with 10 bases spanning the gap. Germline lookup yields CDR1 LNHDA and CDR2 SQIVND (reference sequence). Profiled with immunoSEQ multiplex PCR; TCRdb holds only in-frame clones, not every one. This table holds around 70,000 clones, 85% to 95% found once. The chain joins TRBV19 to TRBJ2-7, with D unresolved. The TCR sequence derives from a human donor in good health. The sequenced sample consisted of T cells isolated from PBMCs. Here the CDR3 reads CASSIQEDYEQYF. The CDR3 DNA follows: TGTGCCAGTAGTATTCAGGAAGATTACGAGCAGTACTTC.